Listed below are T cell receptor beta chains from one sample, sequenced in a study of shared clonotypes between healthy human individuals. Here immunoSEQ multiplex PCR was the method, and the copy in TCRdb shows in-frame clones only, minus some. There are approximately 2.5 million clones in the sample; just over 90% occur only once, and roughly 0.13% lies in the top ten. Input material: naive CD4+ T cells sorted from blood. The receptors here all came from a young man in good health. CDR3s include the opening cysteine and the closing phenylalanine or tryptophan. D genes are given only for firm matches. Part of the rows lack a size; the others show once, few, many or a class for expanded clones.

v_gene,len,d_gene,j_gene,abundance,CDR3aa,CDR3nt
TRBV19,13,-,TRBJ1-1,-,CASRPQGVTEAFF,TGTGCCAGTAGGCCACAGGGTGTCACTGAAGCTTTCTTT
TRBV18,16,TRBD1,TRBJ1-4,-,CASSTSSGQGREKLFF,TGTGCCAGCTCCACGAGCAGTGGACAGGGGAGGGAAAAACTGTTTTTT
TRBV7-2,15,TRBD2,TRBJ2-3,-,CASSTRLAGTDTQYF,TGTGCCAGCAGCACCCGACTAGCGGGCACAGATACGCAGTATTTT
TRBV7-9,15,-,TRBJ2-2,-,CASSRRGDRTGELFF,TGTGCCAGCAGCCGGCGGGGCGATCGGACCGGGGAGCTGTTTTTT
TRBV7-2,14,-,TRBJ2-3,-,CASSTPRDSDTQYF,TGTGCCAGCAGCACACCCAGGGATTCGGATACGCAGTATTTT
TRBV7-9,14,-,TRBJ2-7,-,CASSRRESSYEQYF,TGTGCCAGCAGCCGCAGGGAGAGCTCCTACGAGCAGTACTTC
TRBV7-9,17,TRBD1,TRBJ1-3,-,CASSSGTEVFSGNTIYF,TGTGCCAGCAGCTCCGGGACAGAAGTATTCTCTGGAAACACCATATATTTT
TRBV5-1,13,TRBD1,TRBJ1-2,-,CASSWDSAYGYTF,TGCGCCAGCAGCTGGGACAGCGCGTATGGCTACACCTTC
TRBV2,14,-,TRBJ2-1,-,CASLRGAQYNEQFF,TGTGCCAGTCTAAGGGGAGCGCAGTACAATGAGCAGTTCTTC
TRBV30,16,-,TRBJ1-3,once,CAWSVYRPVAGNTIYF,TGTGCCTGGAGTGTATACAGGCCGGTAGCTGGAAACACCATATATTTT
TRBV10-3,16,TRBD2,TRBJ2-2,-,CAISTGTSGAVGELFF,TGTGCCATCAGTACAGGGACTAGCGGGGCTGTCGGGGAGCTGTTTTTT
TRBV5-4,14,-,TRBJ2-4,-,CASSLGGDKNIQYF,TGTGCCAGCAGCCTCGGTGGGGACAAAAACATTCAGTACTTC
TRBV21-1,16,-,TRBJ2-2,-,CASLHVTGPLAGELFF,TGTGCCAGCTTACACGTTACAGGGCCCCTAGCCGGGGAGCTGTTTTTT
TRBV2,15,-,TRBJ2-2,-,CASSYPGKNTGELFF,TGTGCCAGCAGTTACCCCGGGAAAAACACCGGGGAGCTGTTTTTT
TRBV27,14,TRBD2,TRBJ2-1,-,CASRSGLAGGEQFF,TGTGCCAGCAGGTCGGGACTAGCGGGAGGAGAGCAGTTCTTC
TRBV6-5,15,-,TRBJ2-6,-,CASSYSHSGANVLTF,TGTGCCAGCAGTTACTCGCACTCTGGGGCCAACGTCCTGACTTTC
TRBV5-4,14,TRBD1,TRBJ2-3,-,CASSLNRGTDTQYF,TGTGCCAGCAGCTTGAACAGGGGTACAGATACGCAGTATTTT
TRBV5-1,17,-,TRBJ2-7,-,CASSLVAGAVSSYEQYF,TGCGCCAGCAGCTTGGTAGCAGGGGCAGTATCCTCCTACGAGCAGTACTTC
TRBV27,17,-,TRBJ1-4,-,CASSLRTLTGRGEKLFF,TGTGCCAGCAGTTTACGAACCCTAACAGGGCGGGGTGAAAAACTGTTTTTT
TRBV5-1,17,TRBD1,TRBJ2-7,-,CASGPSPPDRVLNEQYF,TGCGCCAGCGGTCCCTCTCCCCCCGACAGGGTCTTGAACGAGCAGTACTTC
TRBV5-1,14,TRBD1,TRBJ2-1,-,CASSLGQGWNEQFF,TGCGCCAGCAGCTTGGGACAGGGTTGGAATGAGCAGTTCTTC
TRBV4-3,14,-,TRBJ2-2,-,CASSQEAGPGELFF,TGCGCCAGCAGCCAAGAGGCAGGCCCCGGGGAGCTGTTTTTT
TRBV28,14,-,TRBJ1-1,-,CASSLRQGRGEAFF,TGTGCCAGCAGTTTACGTCAGGGAAGAGGTGAAGCTTTCTTT
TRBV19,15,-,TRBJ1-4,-,CASTDRSRSNEKLFF,TGTGCCAGTACGGACCGCTCCAGATCTAATGAAAAACTGTTTTTT
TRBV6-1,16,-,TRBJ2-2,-,CASSEASGPPAGELFF,TGTGCCAGCAGTGAAGCCTCGGGACCGCCTGCCGGGGAGCTGTTTTTT
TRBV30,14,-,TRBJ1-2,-,CAWKHKGVGYGYTF,TGTGCCTGGAAACATAAGGGGGTTGGCTATGGCTACACCTTC
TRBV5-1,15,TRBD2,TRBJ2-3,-,CASSISSGRGDTQYF,TGCGCCAGCAGCATAAGTAGCGGGAGGGGGGATACGCAGTATTTT
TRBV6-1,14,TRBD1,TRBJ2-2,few,CASPRQGSTGELFF,TGTGCCTCGCCGAGACAGGGGAGCACCGGGGAGCTGTTTTTT
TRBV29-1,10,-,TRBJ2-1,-,CSAWEDEQFF,TGCAGCGCCTGGGAAGATGAGCAGTTCTTC
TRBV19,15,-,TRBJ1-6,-,CASKRQEGNISPLHF,TGTGCCAGTAAAAGGCAGGAGGGGAATATTTCACCCCTCCACTTT
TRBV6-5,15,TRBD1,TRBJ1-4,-,CASSLAGTVDEKLFF,TGTGCCAGCAGTTTGGCCGGGACAGTTGACGAAAAACTGTTTTTT
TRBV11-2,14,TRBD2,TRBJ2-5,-,CASSPGLGSETQYF,TGTGCCAGCAGCCCAGGACTAGGTTCAGAGACCCAGTACTTC
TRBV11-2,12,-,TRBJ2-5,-,CASSLGVETQYF,TGTGCCAGCAGCTTAGGGGTGGAGACCCAGTACTTC
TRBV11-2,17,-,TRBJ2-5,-,CASSLGGAQSSVETQYF,TGTGCCAGCAGCTTAGGAGGGGCCCAAAGTTCCGTAGAGACCCAGTACTTC
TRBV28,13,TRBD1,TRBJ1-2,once,CAIPEGAGVGYTF,TGTGCAATACCGGAGGGGGCCGGGGTTGGCTACACCTTC
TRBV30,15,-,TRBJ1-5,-,CAWSPTGTFEKPQHF,TGTGCCTGGAGTCCGACCGGGACGTTTGAAAAGCCCCAGCATTTT
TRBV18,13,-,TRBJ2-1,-,CASSPFHNNEQFF,TGTGCCAGCTCACCATTTCATAACAATGAGCAGTTCTTC
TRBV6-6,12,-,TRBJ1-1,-,CASSYGGTEAFF,TGTGCCAGCAGTTACGGGGGGACTGAAGCTTTCTTT
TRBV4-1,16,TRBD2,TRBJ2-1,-,CASSQAGTSSYNEQFF,TGCGCCAGCAGCCAGGCCGGGACTAGCTCCTACAATGAGCAGTTCTTC
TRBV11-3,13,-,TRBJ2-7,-,CASSSQQGNEQYF,TGTGCCAGCAGCTCCCAACAGGGAAACGAGCAGTACTTC
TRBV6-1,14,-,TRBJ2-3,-,CASSVQGAWVTQYF,TGTGCCAGCAGCGTACAGGGTGCTTGGGTTACGCAGTATTTT
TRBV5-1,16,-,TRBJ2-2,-,CASSLDGRGNTGELFF,TGCGCCAGCAGCTTGGATGGCAGGGGGAACACCGGGGAGCTGTTTTTT
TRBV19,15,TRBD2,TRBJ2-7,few,CASSIASGLYYEQYF,TGTGCCAGTAGTATAGCTAGCGGGTTGTACTACGAGCAGTACTTC
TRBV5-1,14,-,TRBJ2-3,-,CASSLDFPTDTQYF,TGCGCCAGCAGCTTGGACTTTCCCACAGATACGCAGTATTTT